The present entry profiles one T cell receptor beta chain with its context. Its antigen has not been determined. Density gradient separation was used to isolate peripheral blood mononuclear cells from buffy coats of healthy donors. The study enriched total CD8+ T cells through negative magnetic separation using EasySep or MojoSort CD8+ T cell isolation kits. An RNeasy Mini Kit was used to extract total RNA from duplicate vials of around 150,000 sorted CD8+ T cells per subset. PBMCs were used either fresh or after being cryopreserved in fetal bovine serum containing 10% DMSO. CD8+ T cell subsets were sorted to purity by fluorescence-activated cell sorting on a FACSAria III. The sample comes from a study of human CD8 memory T cell subsets (TCRdb year 2020). In terms of the full investigation: To assess clonal relationships, the TCRbeta repertoires of stem-like (TSTEM), progenitor exhausted-like (TPEX) and effector memory CD8+ T cell subsets were compared. TCRbeta repertoires were obtained from TSTEM, TPEX and effector memory subsets contributed by each of roughly six donors.

Overall study results and their limits: Greater repertoire diversity in TSTEM than in TPEX subsets was suggested by Chao1 estimates, potentially reflecting a broader range of specificities. Only TCRbeta chains were sequenced, and the repertoire comparisons were based on several donors and tested using paired t-tests with Bonferroni correction. TSTEM and TPEX subsets showed similarly high normalized Shannon-Wiener diversity, whereas effector memory subsets were comparatively less diverse. Although both stem-like subsets shared clonotypes with effector memory cells, the overlap between TSTEM and TPEX repertoires was minimal, suggesting distinct antigen spectra for the TSTEM and TPEX subsets.

The CDR3 numbers 15 residues from cysteine through phenylalanine. A DNA sequence was not provided. CDR1 and CDR2, looked up from the germline V gene (reference sequence), are DFQATT and SNEGSKA. Sequencer: NextSeq 550. A Human TCR Profiling Kit was used to prepare UMI-labeled 5' RACE TCRbeta libraries. The same number of PCR cycles was used to prepare all TCRbeta libraries in parallel. The authors processed their data as follows. Each TCRbeta library contained between about 2,600 and 20,000 functional CDR3beta clonotypes. MIGEC 1.2.9 handled UMI extraction and consensus assembly, with a minimum of three reads required per UMI. MiXCR 3.0.3 was used to extract in-frame CDR3beta repertoires. Each sample was downsampled to 42,000 randomly selected UMIs before diversity metrics were calculated in VDJtools 1.2.1. Repertoire overlap metrics D, R and F2 were calculated in VDJtools for the top 3,000 clones of each sample pair. TCRdb reprocessed the reads and lists each CDR3 protein sequence as a single entry, with no DNA. These V and J calls derive from TCRdb rather than the authors' analysis. This sample's table carries 5,500 to 7,000 distinct CDR3 sequences. Around 28% of the sample comes from the top ten.

The rearranged chain carries TRBV20-1 and TRBJ2-7; TCRdb's D call, TRBD1, is unchecked because there is no DNA. This TCR was recovered from a human donor in good health. Sequencing input: CD8+ effector memory T cells (TEM) sorted from PBMCs. This specimen's cell subset or site label, per the study, means: effector memory CD8 T cells, CCR7- CD45RO+ CD95+. This receptor has the CDR3 CSARDFGTGTSEQYF.